This entry concerns a single TCR beta chain. These data come from a study of T cells after somatic rescue of genetic block. Data came from immunoSEQ multiplex PCR; TCRdb stores just in-frame clones and leaves some out. The sample contains under 150,000 clones, 80% to 95% of which appear only once. The sequence was obtained from a woman aged 18-30 years. The sequenced sample was peripheral blood mononuclear cells (PBMCs).

In DNA form, the CDR3 reads TGTGCCAGCAGCGCCCTAGCGGGGGGTCCCGGGGAGCTGTTTTTT. Translation gives CASSALAGGPGELFF. The genes are TRBV27 and TRBJ2-2, with TRBD2 identical over 11 bases. The V segment lost 6 bases and the J segment 6 bases; nucleotides outside the gene matches: 6. Germline CDR1 MNHEY, CDR2 SMNVEV (reference sequence). The CDR3 consists of 15 residues.